This entry features one TCR beta chain sequence. This entry comes from a study of tumor-infiltrating lymphocytes in localized non-small cell lung cancer. TCRdb's table, derived via immunoSEQ multiplex PCR, lists solely in-frame clones and lacks some. The sample lists about 12,000 clones; 75% to 90% were seen once. Sequenced sample: lung tumor tissue. The sequence was collected from a human donor with non-small cell lung cancer.

CDR3 sequence reads: CASSQVRASAYGYTF. The CDR3 bases are TGTGCCAGCAGCCAAGTCAGGGCGTCCGCCTATGGCTACACCTTC. The chain is built from TRBV7-8 and TRBJ1-2, with a weak D call TRBD1 (5 bases). Germline assignment: CDR1 SGHVS and CDR2 FQNEAQ. Trimming stripped 5 bases from V and 4 bases from J, with 17 bases between. CDR3 length: 15 residues.